This TCR beta chain comes out of a study of T cell responses to AZD1222 COVID-19 vaccine. Sequencing used immunoSEQ multiplex PCR; TCRdb keeps in-frame clones, though not all of them. The data hold roughly 120,000 clones, with more than 80% observed a single time. CDR3 length: 12 residues. Trimming cost V 4 bases and J 4 bases, with 8 bases left between them. The V gene's germline CDR1 is SGHTA and CDR2 FQGNSA. A remark on this clone: Its target is unknown.

The study's findings and limits: At baseline, just 5 or 6 AZD1222 recipients tested seropositive. Spike was spanned by vaccine-associated CD4 TCRs, with dominance at 160-218 and 743-854. Repertoire samples came only from after the peak T cell response. Clonal diversity was possibly underestimated, and the donors were mostly white British, with more females.

V and J are TRBV7-2 and TRBJ2-7, with D hard to call. This material consisted of peripheral blood, taken on day 0 of AZD1222 vaccination. This sequence was found in an adult in good health. The CDR3 DNA is TGTGCCAGCAGCTCCTTTAGTTACGAGCAGTACTTC. This sequence encodes CASSSFSYEQYF.